This T cell receptor beta chain was retrieved from a study of OX40 agonist ivuxolimab in advanced cancers. Produced via immunoSEQ multiplex PCR; TCRdb's table is partial and in-frame only. The sample records over 95,000 clones, around 90% being singletons. The CDR3 consists of 16 residues. V was clipped by 5 bases and J by 4 bases; unmatched bases: 7. CDR1 SGHTA and CDR2 FQGNSA come from the germline V gene. This chain uses TRBV7-2 with TRBJ2-5, with 13 positions matching TRBD2. The clonotype originates from an adult with an advanced solid tumor such as melanoma, head and neck, liver or kidney cancer. Sequences were derived from CD4+ or CD8+ T cells sorted from blood, sampled in a trial of the OX40 agonist ivuxolimab. CDR3 loop: CASSPRLAGGLETQYF. The CDR3 nucleotides read TGTGCCAGCAGCCCCAGACTAGCGGGGGGTTTAGAGACCCAGTACTTC. Drawing the rest from reference TRBV7-2 and TRBJ2-5, the complete variable domain is GAGVSQSPSNKVTEKGKDVELRCDPISGHTALYWYRQSLGQGLEFLIYFQGNSAPDKSGLPSDRFSAERTGGSVSTLTIQRTQQEDSAVYLCASSPRLAGGLETQYFGPGTRLLVL.